The next 20 T cell receptor beta chains were all read from a single sample in a study of CD8+CD57+ T cells in acquired aplastic anemia. Genomic DNA served as template for TCR beta VDJ and CDR3 profiling. Each CDR3 protein is one row after TCRdb ran MiXCR on the reads. Seen here are 170,000 or so distinct CDR3 sequences, 45% to 55% observed once, and the top ten hold around a third. Sequencing involved patients with CD8+CD57+ cell expansion previously shown by flow cytometry. Material: sorted CD4+, CD8+, or CD8+CD57+ T cells (not recorded which) from PBMCs. The source of these receptors is a human donor with aplastic anemia.

This clonotype was counted many times. The rearrangement uses TRBV29-1 and TRBJ2-7; D is undetermined. The germline gives CDR1 SQVTM, CDR2 ANQGSEA. V lost 4 bases to trimming and J lost 0 bases, with 4 bases between them. The CDR3 runs 11 residues. The CDR3 loop reads CSVGVSYEQYF. Written as DNA, the CDR3 is TGCAGCGTTGGGGTCTCCTACGAGCAGTACTTC.

This rearrangement joins TRBV19 to TRBJ2-3; TRBD2 matches 11 bases. Germline V gene data show CDR1 as LNHDA and CDR2 as SQIVND (reference sequence). V gave up 7 bases and J gave up 4 bases; unmatched junction bases: 10. The CDR3 loop spans 16 amino acids. The CDR3 protein is CASKTRASGGPDTQYF. The CDR3, as DNA: TGTGCCAGTAAGACCCGAGCTAGCGGGGGGCCAGATACGCAGTATTTT.

This clonotype was counted ten times or more. This rearrangement joins TRBV7-9 to TRBJ2-7; D ambiguous. Germline V gene lookup returns CDR1 SEHNR and CDR2 FQNEAQ (reference sequence). This CDR3 is 15 amino acids long. Trimming removed 5 bases at V and 4 bases at J, with 18 bases between. CDR3 residues: CASSQYRKGRYEQYF. The CDR3 DNA sequence: TGTGCCAGCAGCCAATACCGGAAGGGTCGGTACGAGCAGTACTTC.

The chain employs TRBV28 and TRBJ2-7; 16 positions agree with TRBD2. This CDR3 comprises 19 residues. Trimming cost V 4 bases and J 2 bases; bases outside gene matches: 11. Germline assignment: CDR1 MDHEN and CDR2 SYDVKM. The CDR3 DNA is TGTGCCAGCAGTTCCGTCCCGGGACTAGCGGGAGGGGCCCCCTACGAGCAGTACTTC. Its translation is CASSSVPGLAGGAPYEQYF.

This clonotype was observed at least ten times. This rearrangement joins TRBV7-9 to TRBJ1-2; D not certain. This CDR3 is 12 amino acids long. The germline V gene encodes CDR1 SEHNR and CDR2 FQNEAQ (reference sequence). V dropped 1 base and J dropped 7 bases, with 7 bases sitting between them. The CDR3 spells CASSLGGGGYTF. Here the CDR3 DNA reads TGTGCCAGCAGCTTAGGGGGAGGTGGCTACACCTTC.

This chain links TRBV15 with TRBJ1-1; D uncertain. Trimming shortened V by 8 bases and J by 4 bases, and 17 bases separated the two germline ends. The CDR3 runs 14 residues. Germline-derived CDR1 and CDR2 are LNHNV and YYDKDF (reference sequence). The chain's CDR3 is CATLRTNPSTEAFF. The CDR3 nucleotides are TGTGCCACCCTCCGGACCAACCCAAGCACTGAAGCTTTCTTT.

V usage is TRBV24-1 and J usage is TRBJ1-2; no clear D gene. The CDR3 runs 12 residues. V lost 3 bases and J 8 bases, leaving 9 bases between the germline ends. Looked up from germline, CDR1 is KGHDR and CDR2 is SFDVKD. The CDR3 DNA is TGTGCCACCAGTGATCCGACAAGCGGCTACACCTTC. Translated: CATSDPTSGYTF.

This chain connects TRBV24-1 to TRBJ2-1; D perhaps matches TRBD2 (6 bases). V lost 3 bases to trimming and J lost 8 bases, with 16 bases between them. There are 15 residues in the CDR3. Germline V gene data show CDR1 as KGHDR and CDR2 as SFDVKD. CDR3 residues: CATSDRGGVSHEQFF. The CDR3 DNA reads as TGTGCCACCAGTGATCGCGGCGGGGTAAGCCATGAGCAGTTCTTC.

The V gene is TRBV24-1, the J gene TRBJ2-3, with no clear D. V was shortened by 4 bases and J by 0 bases, with 1 base between the two germline ends. Germline CDR1 reads KGHDR; CDR2 reads SFDVKD. CDR3 size: 12 residues. CDR3 amino acids: CATSESTDTQYF. The CDR3 DNA sequence: TGTGCCACCAGTGAGAGCACAGATACGCAGTATTTT.

The chain joins TRBV20-1 to TRBJ2-7, with D uncertain. CDR3 length: 12 residues. The V gene's germline CDR1 is DFQATT and CDR2 SNEGSKA (reference sequence). Trimming removed 0 bases from V and 3 bases from J, with 6 bases in between. CDR3 loop: CSARDAVYEQYF. CDR3 coding DNA: TGCAGTGCTAGAGACGCAGTCTACGAGCAGTACTTC.

In this sample, this clonotype turned up once. This chain links TRBV20-1 with TRBJ1-4; D is possibly TRBD1 (5 bases). Trimming pared 0 bases from V and 8 bases from J, leaving 10 bases between. The CDR3 loop spans 13 amino acids. Per germline, CDR1 DFQATT and CDR2 SNEGSKA (reference sequence). For the CDR3, the DNA is TGCAGTGCTAGAGACAGGGTTGGAGAAAAACTGTTTTTT. Its translation is CSARDRVGEKLFF.

This clonotype came up many times. The V and J genes are TRBV19 and TRBJ1-1; TRBD1 is a possible D gene (6 bases). The CDR3 has 14 amino acids. Trimming cost V 8 bases and J 2 bases, with 15 bases left between them. Germline V CDR1 and CDR2: LNHDA, SQIVND (reference sequence). The CDR3 DNA is TGTGCCAGTTCAGTGACAGGAACTAACACTGAAGCTTTCTTT. Its protein product is CASSVTGTNTEAFF.

The chain joins TRBV10-3 to TRBJ2-2; 9 nucleotides line up with TRBD2. Germline CDR1 reads ENHRY; CDR2 reads SYGVKD. The CDR3 loop spans 15 amino acids. The V segment lost 11 bases and the J segment 3 bases; nucleotides outside the gene matches: 10. In DNA, the CDR3 is TGTGCCGCAGCCGGCGGGGGGGCCGACACCGGGGAGCTGTTTTTT. Amino acids: CAAAGGGADTGELFF.

V and J are TRBV12-5 and TRBJ1-4; weak D call: TRBD1 (6 bases). The CDR3 loop spans 16 amino acids. In germline, CDR1 is LGHNT, CDR2 FRNRAP. With 0 bases removed from V and 4 bases from J, the gap between germline ends came to 12 bases. This chain's CDR3 is CASGLVQGTVNEKLFF. In DNA, the CDR3 is TGTGCTAGTGGTTTGGTCCAGGGGACCGTTAATGAAAAACTGTTTTTT.

This clonotype has only one observation. This chain connects TRBV24-1 to TRBJ1-2; 9 bases line up with TRBD1. The germline V gene encodes CDR1 KGHDR and CDR2 SFDVKD. The CDR3 spans 16 residues. J gave up 3 bases and V 3 bases, and 7 bases lay outside the gene matches. CDR3 amino acids: CATSDPNDRGYYGYTF. The CDR3 bases are TGTGCCACCAGTGATCCTAACGACAGGGGGTACTATGGCTACACCTTC.

The chain is built from TRBV4-1 and TRBJ2-7, with 8 bases lining up with TRBD1. Trimming at V came to 2 bases and at J to 6 bases, leaving 12 bases not matched to a gene. Germline CDR1 and CDR2: MGHRA and YSYEKL. The CDR3 totals 16 residues. In DNA, the CDR3 is TGCGCCAGCAGCCAATATGCCACCGAAACAGGGGGCGAGCAGTACTTC. Protein product: CASSQYATETGGEQYF.

The rearrangement uses TRBV27 and TRBJ1-1; 7 bases agree with TRBD1. Germline CDR1 is MNHEY and CDR2 is SMNVEV (reference sequence). J gave up 0 bases and V 6 bases, and 10 bases lay outside the gene matches. This CDR3 contains 16 residues. CDR3 protein: CASRTNLGTVNTEAFF. In DNA, the CDR3 is TGTGCCAGCAGGACGAACCTCGGGACAGTGAACACTGAAGCTTTCTTT.

The chain employs TRBV24-1 and TRBJ2-7; 10 nucleotides agree with TRBD1. V trimming: 9 bases; J trimming: 3 bases; junction bases outside the gene matches: 7. Germline V gives CDR1 KGHDR, CDR2 SFDVKD. CDR3 size: 14 residues. The CDR3 sequence is CATAPGTGVYEQYF. CDR3 bases: TGTGCCACCGCTCCGGGGACAGGGGTCTACGAGCAGTACTTC.

The table lists this clonotype with a few counts. This rearrangement joins TRBV20-1 to TRBJ2-1, with a weak D call TRBD1 (5 bases). The V gene lost 0 bases and the J gene lost 9 bases, with 15 bases spanning the gap. There are 14 residues in the CDR3. The germline V gene encodes CDR1 DFQATT and CDR2 SNEGSKA (reference sequence). The DNA of the CDR3 is TGCAGTGCTAGAGATTCCGCAGGGTCAGGTGAGCAGTTCTTC. This encodes CSARDSAGSGEQFF.

V usage is TRBV20-1 and J usage is TRBJ2-5; no firm D call. This CDR3 has 9 amino acids. Germline V gene data show CDR1 as DFQATT and CDR2 as SNEGSKA (reference sequence). The CDR3 DNA is TGCAGCGACGGGGAGACCCAGTACTTC. Its translation is CSDGETQYF.